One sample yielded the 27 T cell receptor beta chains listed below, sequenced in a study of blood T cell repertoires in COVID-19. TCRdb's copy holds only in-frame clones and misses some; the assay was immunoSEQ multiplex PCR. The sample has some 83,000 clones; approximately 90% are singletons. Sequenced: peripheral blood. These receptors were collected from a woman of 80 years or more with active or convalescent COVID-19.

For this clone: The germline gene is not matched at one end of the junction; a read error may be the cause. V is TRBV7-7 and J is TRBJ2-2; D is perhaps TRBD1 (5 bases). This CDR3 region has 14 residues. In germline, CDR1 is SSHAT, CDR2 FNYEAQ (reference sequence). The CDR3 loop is CASSPDRNTGELFF. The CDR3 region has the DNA TGTGCTAGCAGCCCCGACAGGAACACCGGGGAGCTGTTTTTT.

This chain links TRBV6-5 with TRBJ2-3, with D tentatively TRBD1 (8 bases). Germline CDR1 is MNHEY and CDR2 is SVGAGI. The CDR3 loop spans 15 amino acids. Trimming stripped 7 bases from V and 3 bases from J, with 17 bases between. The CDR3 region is CASTKQGGWTDTQYF. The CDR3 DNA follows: TGTGCCAGCACAAAACAGGGGGGGTGGACAGATACGCAGTATTTT.

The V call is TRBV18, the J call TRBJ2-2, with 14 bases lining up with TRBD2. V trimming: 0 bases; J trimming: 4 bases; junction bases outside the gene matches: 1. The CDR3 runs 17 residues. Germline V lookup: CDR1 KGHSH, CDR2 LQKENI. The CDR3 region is CASSPPGLAGGTGELFF. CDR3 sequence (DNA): TGTGCCAGCTCACCACCAGGACTAGCGGGGGGCACCGGGGAGCTGTTTTTT.

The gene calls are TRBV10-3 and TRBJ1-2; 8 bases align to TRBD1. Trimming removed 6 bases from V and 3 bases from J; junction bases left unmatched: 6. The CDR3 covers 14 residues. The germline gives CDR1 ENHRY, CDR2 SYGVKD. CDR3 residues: CAIRPGGRDYGYTF. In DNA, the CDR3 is TGTGCCATCAGACCAGGGGGCAGGGACTATGGCTACACCTTC.

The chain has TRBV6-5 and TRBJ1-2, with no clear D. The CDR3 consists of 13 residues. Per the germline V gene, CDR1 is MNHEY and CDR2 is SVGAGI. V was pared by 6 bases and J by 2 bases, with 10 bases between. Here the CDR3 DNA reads TGTGCCAGCAGACGAGACAAGAACTATGGCTACACCTTC. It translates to CASRRDKNYGYTF.

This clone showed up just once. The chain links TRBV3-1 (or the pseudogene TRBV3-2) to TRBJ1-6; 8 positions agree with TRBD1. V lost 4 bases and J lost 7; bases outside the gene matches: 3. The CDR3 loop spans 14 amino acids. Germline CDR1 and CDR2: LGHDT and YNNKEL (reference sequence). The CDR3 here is CASSLRDRNSPLHF. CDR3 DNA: TGTGCCAGCAGCCTCCGGGACAGGAATTCACCCCTCCACTTT.

The CDR3 DNA reads as TGTGCCAGCAGTTTAGTTACACCCCGCAGATACAATGAGCAGTTCTTC. Protein: CASSLVTPRRYNEQFF. V usage is TRBV28 and J usage is TRBJ2-1; no clear D gene. Trimming pared 2 bases from V and 4 bases from J, leaving 15 bases between. The CDR3 is 16 residues long. The V gene's germline CDR1 is MDHEN and CDR2 SYDVKM.

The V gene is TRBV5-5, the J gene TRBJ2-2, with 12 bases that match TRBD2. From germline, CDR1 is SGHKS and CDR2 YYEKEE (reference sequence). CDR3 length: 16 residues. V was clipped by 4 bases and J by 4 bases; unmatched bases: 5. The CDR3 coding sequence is TGTGCCAGCAGCATGGGGGGACTAGCGGGCACCGGGGAGCTGTTTTTT. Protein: CASSMGGLAGTGELFF.

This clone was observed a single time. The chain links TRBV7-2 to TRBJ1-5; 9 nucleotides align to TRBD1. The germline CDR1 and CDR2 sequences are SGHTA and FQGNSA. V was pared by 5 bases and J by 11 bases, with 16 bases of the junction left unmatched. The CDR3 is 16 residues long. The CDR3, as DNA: TGTGCCAGCAGCATCGGACAGGGGCCCACTAAACAGGCCCAGCATTTT. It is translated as CASSIGQGPTKQAQHF.

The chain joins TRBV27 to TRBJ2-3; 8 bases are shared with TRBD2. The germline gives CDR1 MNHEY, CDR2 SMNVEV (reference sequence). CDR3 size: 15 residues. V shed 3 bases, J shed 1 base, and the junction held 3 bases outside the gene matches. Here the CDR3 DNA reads TGTGCCAGCAGTTTCCTGACTAGCGGCACAGATACGCAGTATTTT. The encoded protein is CASSFLTSGTDTQYF.

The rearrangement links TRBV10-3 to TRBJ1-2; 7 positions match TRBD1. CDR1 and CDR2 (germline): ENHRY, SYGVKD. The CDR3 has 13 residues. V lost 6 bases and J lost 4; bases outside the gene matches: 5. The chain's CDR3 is CAIRGDSFYGYTF. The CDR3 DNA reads TGTGCCATCAGGGGGGACAGCTTCTATGGCTACACCTTC.

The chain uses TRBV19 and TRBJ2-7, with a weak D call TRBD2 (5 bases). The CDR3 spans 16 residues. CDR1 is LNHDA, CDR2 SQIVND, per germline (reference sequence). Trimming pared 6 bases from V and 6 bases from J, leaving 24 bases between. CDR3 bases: TGTGCCAGTAGCCTGACTCCTAGCTCCAGAAATCTCGAGCAGTACTTC. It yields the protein CASSLTPSSRNLEQYF. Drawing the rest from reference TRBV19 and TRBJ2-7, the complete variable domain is DGGITQSPKYLFRKEGQNVTLSCEQNLNHDAMYWYRQDPGQGLRLIYYSQIVNDFQKGDIAEGYSVSREKKESFPLTVTSAQKNPTAFYLCASSLTPSSRNLEQYFGPGTRLTVT.

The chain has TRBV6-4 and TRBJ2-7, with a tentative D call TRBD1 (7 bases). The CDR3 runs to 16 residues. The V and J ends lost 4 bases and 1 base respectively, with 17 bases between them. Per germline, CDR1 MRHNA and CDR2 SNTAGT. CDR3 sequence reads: CASSGCGTVSSYEQYF. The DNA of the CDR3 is TGTGCCAGCAGTGGGTGCGGGACAGTGAGTTCCTACGAGCAGTACTTC.

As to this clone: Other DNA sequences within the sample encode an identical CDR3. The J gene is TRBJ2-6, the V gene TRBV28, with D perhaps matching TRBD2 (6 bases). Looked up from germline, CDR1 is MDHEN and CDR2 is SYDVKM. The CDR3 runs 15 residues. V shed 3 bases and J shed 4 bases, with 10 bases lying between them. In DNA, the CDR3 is TGTGCCAGCAGTTTCGGGGGTCTAGGGGCCAACGTCCTGACTTTC. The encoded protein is CASSFGGLGANVLTF.

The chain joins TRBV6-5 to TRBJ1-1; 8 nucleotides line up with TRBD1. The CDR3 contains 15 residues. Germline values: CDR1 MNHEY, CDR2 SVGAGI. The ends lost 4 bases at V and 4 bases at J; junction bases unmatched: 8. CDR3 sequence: CASSSTTGVATEAFF. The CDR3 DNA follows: TGTGCCAGCAGTTCGACGACAGGGGTGGCCACTGAAGCTTTCTTT.

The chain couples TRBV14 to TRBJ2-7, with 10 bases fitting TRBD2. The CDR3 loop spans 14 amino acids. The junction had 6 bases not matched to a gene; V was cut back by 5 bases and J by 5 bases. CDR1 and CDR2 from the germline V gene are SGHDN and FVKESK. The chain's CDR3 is CASSASGSSHEQYF. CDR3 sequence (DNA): TGTGCCAGCAGCGCTAGCGGGAGTTCACACGAGCAGTACTTC.

The CDR3: CASSNGHGFSTDTQYF. CDR3 coding DNA: TGTGCCAGCAGCAATGGACATGGATTTAGCACAGATACGCAGTATTTT. The gene calls are TRBV3-1 (or the pseudogene TRBV3-2) and TRBJ2-3, with D perhaps matching TRBD1 (5 bases). CDR1 is LGHDT, CDR2 YNNKEL, per germline (reference sequence). There are 16 residues in the CDR3. With 5 bases removed from V and 0 bases from J, the gap between germline ends came to 15 bases.

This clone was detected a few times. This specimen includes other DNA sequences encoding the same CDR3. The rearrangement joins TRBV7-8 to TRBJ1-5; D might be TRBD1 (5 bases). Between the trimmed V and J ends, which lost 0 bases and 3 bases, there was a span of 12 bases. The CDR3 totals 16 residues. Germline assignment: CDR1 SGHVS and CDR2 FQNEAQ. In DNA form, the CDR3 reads TGTGCCAGCAGCTTAGCGGCAGGGTGGGACAATCAGCCCCAGCATTTT. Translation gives CASSLAAGWDNQPQHF.

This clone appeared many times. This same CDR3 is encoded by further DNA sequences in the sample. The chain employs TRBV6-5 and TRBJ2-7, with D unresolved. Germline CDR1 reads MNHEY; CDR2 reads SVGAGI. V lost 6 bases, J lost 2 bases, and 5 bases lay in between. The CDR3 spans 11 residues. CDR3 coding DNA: TGTGCCAGCAGCCAAACCTACGAGCAGTACTTC. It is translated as CASSQTYEQYF.

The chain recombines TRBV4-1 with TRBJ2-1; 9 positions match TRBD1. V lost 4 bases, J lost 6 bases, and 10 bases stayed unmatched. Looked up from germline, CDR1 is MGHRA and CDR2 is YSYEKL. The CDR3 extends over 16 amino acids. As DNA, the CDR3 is TGCGCCAGCAGCCCCACGGGACAGGGCTTCTCCAATGAGCAGTTCTTC. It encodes CASSPTGQGFSNEQFF.

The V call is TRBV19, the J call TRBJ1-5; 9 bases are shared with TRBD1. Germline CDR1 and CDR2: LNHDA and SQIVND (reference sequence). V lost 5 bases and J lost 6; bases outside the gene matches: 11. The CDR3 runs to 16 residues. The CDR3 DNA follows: TGTGCCAGTAGTCTTAGACCCACAGGGGGCGGTCAGCCCCAGCATTTT. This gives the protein CASSLRPTGGGQPQHF. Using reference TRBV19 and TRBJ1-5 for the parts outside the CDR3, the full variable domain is DGGITQSPKYLFRKEGQNVTLSCEQNLNHDAMYWYRQDPGQGLRLIYYSQIVNDFQKGDIAEGYSVSREKKESFPLTVTSAQKNPTAFYLCASSLRPTGGGQPQHFGDGTRLSIL.

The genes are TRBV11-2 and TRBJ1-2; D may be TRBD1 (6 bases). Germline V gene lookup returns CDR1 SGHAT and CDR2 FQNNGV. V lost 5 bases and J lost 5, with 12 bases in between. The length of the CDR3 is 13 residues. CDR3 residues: CASSTGQSYGYTF. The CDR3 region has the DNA TGTGCCAGCAGCACAGGACAGAGTTATGGCTACACCTTC.

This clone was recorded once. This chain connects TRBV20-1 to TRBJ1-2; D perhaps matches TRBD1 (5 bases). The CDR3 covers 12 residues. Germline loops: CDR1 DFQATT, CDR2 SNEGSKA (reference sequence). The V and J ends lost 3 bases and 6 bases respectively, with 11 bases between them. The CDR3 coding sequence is TGCAGTGCTAGTAGGGGATTGGATGGCTACACCTTC. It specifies CSASRGLDGYTF.

The CDR3 bases are TGTGCCAGTAGTATAAGGCAGGGATCCAACAATCAGCCCCAGCATTTT. Its protein is CASSIRQGSNNQPQHF. The gene calls are TRBV19 and TRBJ1-5, with D tentatively TRBD1 (5 bases). Germline lookup yields CDR1 LNHDA and CDR2 SQIVND (reference sequence). The germline V and J ends were trimmed by 2 bases and 3 bases, with 14 bases remaining between them. There are 16 residues in the CDR3.

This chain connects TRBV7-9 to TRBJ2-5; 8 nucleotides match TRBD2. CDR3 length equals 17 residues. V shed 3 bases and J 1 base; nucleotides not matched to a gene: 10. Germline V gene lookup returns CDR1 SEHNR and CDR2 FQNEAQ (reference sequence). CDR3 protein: CASSLGVASGFQETQYF. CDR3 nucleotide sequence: TGTGCCAGCAGCTTGGGGGTGGCTAGCGGGTTCCAAGAGACCCAGTACTTC.

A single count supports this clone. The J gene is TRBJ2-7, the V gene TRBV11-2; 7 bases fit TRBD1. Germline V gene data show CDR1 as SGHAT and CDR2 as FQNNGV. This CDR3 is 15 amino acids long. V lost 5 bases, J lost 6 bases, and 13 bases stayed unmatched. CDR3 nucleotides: TGTGCCAGCAGCCTCGACAGGGCCGTAGGAGGCGAGCAGTACTTC. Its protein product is CASSLDRAVGGEQYF.

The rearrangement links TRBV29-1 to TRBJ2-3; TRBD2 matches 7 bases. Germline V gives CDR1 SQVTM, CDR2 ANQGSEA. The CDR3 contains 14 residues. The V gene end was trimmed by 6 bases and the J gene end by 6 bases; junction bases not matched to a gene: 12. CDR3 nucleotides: TGCAGCGTCTCTAGCGGAACTCACGGGGATACGCAGTATTTT. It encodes CSVSSGTHGDTQYF.